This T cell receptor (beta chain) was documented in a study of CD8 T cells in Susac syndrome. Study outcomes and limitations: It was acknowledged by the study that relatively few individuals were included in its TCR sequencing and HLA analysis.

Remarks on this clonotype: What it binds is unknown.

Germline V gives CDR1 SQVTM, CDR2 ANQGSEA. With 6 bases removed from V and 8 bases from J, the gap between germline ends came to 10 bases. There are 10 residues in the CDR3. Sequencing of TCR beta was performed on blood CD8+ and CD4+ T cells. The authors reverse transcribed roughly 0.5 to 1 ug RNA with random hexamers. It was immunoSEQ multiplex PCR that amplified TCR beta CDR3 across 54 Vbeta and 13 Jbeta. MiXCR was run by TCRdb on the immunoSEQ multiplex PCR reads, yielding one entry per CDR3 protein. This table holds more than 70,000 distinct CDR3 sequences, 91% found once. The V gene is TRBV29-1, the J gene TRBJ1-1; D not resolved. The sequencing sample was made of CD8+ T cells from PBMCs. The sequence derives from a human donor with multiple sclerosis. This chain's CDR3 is CSVMTSEAFF. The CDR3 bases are TGCAGCGTGATGACTTCGGAAGCTTTCTTT.